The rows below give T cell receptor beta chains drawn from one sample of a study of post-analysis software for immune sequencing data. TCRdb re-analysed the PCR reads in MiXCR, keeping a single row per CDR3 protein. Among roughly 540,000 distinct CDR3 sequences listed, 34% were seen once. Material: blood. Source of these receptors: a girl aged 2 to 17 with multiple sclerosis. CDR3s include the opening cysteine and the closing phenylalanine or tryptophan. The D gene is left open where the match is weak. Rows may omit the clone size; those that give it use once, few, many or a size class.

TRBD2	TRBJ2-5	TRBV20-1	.	TGCAGTGCTAGTGCTAGCGGGGGGGCGGAGACCCAGTACTTC	CSASASGGAETQYF
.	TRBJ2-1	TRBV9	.	TGTGCCAGCAGCGTCACGACTCGGCTCTCGTCCAATGAGCAGTTCTTC	CASSVTTRLSSNEQFF
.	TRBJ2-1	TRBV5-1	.	TGCGCCGGCAGCCCATGGACCAGCCCTCAATCCCTGTTCTTC	CAGSPWTSPQSLFF
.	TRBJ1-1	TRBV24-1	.	TGTGCCACCAGTGTTCCGGGAACACCTGAAGCTTTCTTT	CATSVPGTPEAFF
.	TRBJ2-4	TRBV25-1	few	TGTGCCAGCAGTGAGTTTGGGGGAGCCAAAAACATTCAGTACTTC	CASSEFGGAKNIQYF
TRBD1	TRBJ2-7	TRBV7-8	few	TGTGCCAGCAGCCCCGGGACAGAGTACGAGCAGTACTTC	CASSPGTEYEQYF
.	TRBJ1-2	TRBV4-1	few	TGCGCCAGCAGCCAAGATCCCGGGGCTTACTATGGCTACACCTTC	CASSQDPGAYYGYTF
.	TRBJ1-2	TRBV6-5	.	TGTGCCAGCAGCCACCCCGGGCAGGGCGCATATGGCTACACCTTC	CASSHPGQGAYGYTF
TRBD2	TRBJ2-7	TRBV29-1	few	TGCAGCGTTCCCCGACTAGCGGGGGGACCCTGGGAGGAGCAGTACTTC	CSVPRLAGGPWEEQYF
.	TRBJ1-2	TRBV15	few	TGTGCCACCAGCAGAGATCTGTGGGCCAGCGACTATGGCTACACCTTC	CATSRDLWASDYGYTF
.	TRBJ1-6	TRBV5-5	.	TGTGCCAGCAGCGCTACTTATAATTCACCCCTCCACTTT	CASSATYNSPLHF
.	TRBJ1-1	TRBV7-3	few	TGTGCCAGCAGCCGGGAAGTGGAAACTGAAGCTTTCTTT	CASSREVETEAFF
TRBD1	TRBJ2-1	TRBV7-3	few	TGTGCCAGCAGCTCGGACAGGGCATATGAGCAGTTCTTC	CASSSDRAYEQFF
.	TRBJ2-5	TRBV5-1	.	TGCGCCAGCAGCTTGGTCGTGGGGGGAGGCCAAGAGACCCAGTACTTC	CASSLVVGGGQETQYF
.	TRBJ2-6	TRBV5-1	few	TGCGCCAGCAGCTTACGGCAGGGTGGGTCTGGGGCCAACGTCCTGACTTTC	CASSLRQGGSGANVLTF
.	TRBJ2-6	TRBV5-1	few	TGCGCCAGCAGCTTGGGAGGTACCGGCTCTGGGGCCAACGTCCTGACTTTC	CASSLGGTGSGANVLTF
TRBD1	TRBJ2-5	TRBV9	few	TGTGCCAGCAGCATCGACAGGGGCGTATGGGAGACCCAGTACTTC	CASSIDRGVWETQYF
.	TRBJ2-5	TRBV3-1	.	TGTGCCAGCAGCCCGGGTAGGAAAGAGACCCAGTACTTC	CASSPGRKETQYF
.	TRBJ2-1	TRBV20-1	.	TGCAGTGCTAGATACCGGATCAATGAGCAGTTCTTC	CSARYRINEQFF
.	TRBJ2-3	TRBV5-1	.	TGCGCCAGCAGCTTGGACAGGTGGACAGATACGCAGTATTTT	CASSLDRWTDTQYF
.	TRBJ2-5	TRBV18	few	TGTGCCAGCTCACCAGCGGGACGAGAGACCCAGTACTTC	CASSPAGRETQYF
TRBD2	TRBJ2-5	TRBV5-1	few	TGCGCCAGCAGCTCCGGGACTAGCGGGGGGGCCGATGAGACCCAGTACTTC	CASSSGTSGGADETQYF
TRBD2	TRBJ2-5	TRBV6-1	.	TGTGCCAGCAGTGAGCTAGCGGGGGTCTACCAAGAGACCCAGTACTTC	CASSELAGVYQETQYF
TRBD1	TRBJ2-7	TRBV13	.	TGTGCCAGCAGCTTCTGGGACAGGGGGTACGAGCAGTACTTC	CASSFWDRGYEQYF
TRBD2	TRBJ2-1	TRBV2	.	TGTGCCAGCGTGCCCGGACTAGCAACGGGTGAGCAGTTCTTC	CASVPGLATGEQFF
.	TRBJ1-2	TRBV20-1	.	TGCAGTGCCCCCCGGGGGGAAGGTTATGGCTACACCTTC	CSAPRGEGYGYTF
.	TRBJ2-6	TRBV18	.	TGTGCCAGCTCACCGGTCAGGGCTGGGGCCAACGTCCTGACTTTC	CASSPVRAGANVLTF
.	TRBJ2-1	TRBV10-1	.	TGCGCCAGCAGTGTAGGGAGTAGGGTTAATGAGCAGTTCTTC	CASSVGSRVNEQFF
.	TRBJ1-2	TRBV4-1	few	TGCGCCAGCAGCCAAAGAGGGACACCCGATGGCTACACCTTC	CASSQRGTPDGYTF
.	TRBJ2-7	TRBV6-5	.	TGTGCCAGCAGTTACGGCGCGGGGGCCACCTACGAGCAGTACTTC	CASSYGAGATYEQYF
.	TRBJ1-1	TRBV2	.	TGTGCCAGCAGTGTCCTACAGGTTACTAACACTGAAGCTTTCTTT	CASSVLQVTNTEAFF
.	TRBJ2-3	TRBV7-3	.	TGTGCCAGCAAGCCCGGGGCGACAACGGATACGCAGTATTTT	CASKPGATTDTQYF
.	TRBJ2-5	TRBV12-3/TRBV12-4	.	TGTGCCAGCAGTTTAGCCGCGGCGGGCCCCAAGACCCAGTACTTC	CASSLAAAGPKTQYF
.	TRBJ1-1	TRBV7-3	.	TGTGCCAGCAGCATCGACCGGGTTACTGAAGCTTTCTTT	CASSIDRVTEAFF
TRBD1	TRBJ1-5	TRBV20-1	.	TGCAGTGGTAGAGGGGCCCGGGACAGACCCAATCAGCCCCAGCATTTT	CSGRGARDRPNQPQHF
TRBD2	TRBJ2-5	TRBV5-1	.	TGCGCCAGCAGCCCGGGAGGTACTCCCAGTGAGGACCAGTACTTC	CASSPGGTPSEDQYF
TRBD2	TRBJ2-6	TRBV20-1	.	TGCAGTGCTAGGGAGCGGGGGGTTGGGGCCAACGTCCTGACTTTC	CSARERGVGANVLTF
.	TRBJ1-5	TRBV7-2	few	TGTGCCAGCAGCTTGGAGACTTATAGCAATCAGCCCCAGCATTTT	CASSLETYSNQPQHF
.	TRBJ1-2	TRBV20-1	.	TGCAGTGCTAGTAGGGCCGGGGTTGACTATGGCTACACCTTC	CSASRAGVDYGYTF
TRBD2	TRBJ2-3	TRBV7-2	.	TGTGCCAGCAGCTTAGGCGGGGGGGTAATATCAGATACGCAGTATTTT	CASSLGGGVISDTQYF
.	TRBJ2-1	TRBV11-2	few	TGTGCCAGCAGCTTAGTCAGGGCAGAACACAATGAGCAGTTCTTC	CASSLVRAEHNEQFF
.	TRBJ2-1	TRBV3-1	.	TGTGCCAGCAGCCAACTGGCTAGCGCGACTGAGCAGTTCTTC	CASSQLASATEQFF
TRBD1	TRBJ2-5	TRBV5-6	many	TGTGCCAGCAGCTTGGTCGGACAGGGGGCGGCGGAGACCCAGTACTTC	CASSLVGQGAAETQYF
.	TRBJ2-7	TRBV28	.	TGTGCCAGCAGTACTTCAGGGAGGCGGCCCTCCTACGAGCAGTACTTC	CASSTSGRRPSYEQYF
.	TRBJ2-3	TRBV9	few	TGTGCCAGCAGCGTAAGAGAGGGGGGGCTGTCCATAGATACGCAGTATTTT	CASSVREGGLSIDTQYF